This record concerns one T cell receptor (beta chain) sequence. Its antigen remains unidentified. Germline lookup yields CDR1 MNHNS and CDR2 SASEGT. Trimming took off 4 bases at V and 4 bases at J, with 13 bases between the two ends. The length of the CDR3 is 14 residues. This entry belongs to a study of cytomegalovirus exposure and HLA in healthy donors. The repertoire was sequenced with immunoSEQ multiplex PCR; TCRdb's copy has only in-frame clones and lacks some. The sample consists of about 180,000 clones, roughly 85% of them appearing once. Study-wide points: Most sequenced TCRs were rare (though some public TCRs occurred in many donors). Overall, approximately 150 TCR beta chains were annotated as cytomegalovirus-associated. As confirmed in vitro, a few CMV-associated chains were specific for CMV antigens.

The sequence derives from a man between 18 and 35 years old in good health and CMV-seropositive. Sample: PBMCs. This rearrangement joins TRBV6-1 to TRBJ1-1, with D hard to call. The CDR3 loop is CASSAGGIGTEAFF. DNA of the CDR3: TGTGCCAGCAGTGCGGGAGGCATCGGCACTGAAGCTTTCTTT.